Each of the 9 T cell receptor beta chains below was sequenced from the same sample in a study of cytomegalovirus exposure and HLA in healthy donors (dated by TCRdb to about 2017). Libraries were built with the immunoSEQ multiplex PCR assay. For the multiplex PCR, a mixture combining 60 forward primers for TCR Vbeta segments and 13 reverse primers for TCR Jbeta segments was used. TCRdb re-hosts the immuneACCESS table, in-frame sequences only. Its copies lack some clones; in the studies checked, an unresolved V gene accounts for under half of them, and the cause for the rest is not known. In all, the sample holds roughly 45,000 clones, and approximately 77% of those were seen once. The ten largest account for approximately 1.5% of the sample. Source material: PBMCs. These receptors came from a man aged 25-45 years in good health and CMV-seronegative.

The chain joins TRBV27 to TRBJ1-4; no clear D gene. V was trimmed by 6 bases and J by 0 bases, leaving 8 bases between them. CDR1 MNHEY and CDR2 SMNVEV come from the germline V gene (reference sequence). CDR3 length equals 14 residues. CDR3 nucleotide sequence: TGTGCCAGCAGCCGACTTGCAACTAATGAAAAACTGTTTTTT. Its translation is CASSRLATNEKLFF.

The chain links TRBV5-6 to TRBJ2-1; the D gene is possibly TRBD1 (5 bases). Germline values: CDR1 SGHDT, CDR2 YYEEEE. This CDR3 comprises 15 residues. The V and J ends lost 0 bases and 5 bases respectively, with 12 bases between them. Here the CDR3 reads CASSLGGYGDNEQFF. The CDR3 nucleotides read TGTGCCAGCAGCTTGGGGGGCTATGGGGACAATGAGCAGTTCTTC.

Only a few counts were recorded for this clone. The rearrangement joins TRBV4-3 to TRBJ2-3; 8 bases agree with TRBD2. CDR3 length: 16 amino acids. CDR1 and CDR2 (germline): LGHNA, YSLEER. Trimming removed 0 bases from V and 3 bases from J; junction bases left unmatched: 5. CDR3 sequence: CASSQDGSSGTDTQYF. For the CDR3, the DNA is TGCGCCAGCAGCCAAGATGGTTCTAGCGGGACAGATACGCAGTATTTT.

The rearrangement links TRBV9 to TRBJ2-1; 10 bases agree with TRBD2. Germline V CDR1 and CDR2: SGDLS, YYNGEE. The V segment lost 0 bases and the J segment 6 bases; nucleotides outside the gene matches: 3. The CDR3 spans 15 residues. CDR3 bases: TGTGCCAGCAGCGTAGGGTCTAGCGGGAGCAATGAGCAGTTCTTC. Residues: CASSVGSSGSNEQFF. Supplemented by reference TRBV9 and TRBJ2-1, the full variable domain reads DSGVTQTPKHLITATGQRVTLRCSPRSGDLSVYWYQQSLDQGLQFLIQYYNGEERAKGNILERFSAQQFPDLHSELNLSSLELGDSALYFCASSVGSSGSNEQFFGPGTRLTVL.

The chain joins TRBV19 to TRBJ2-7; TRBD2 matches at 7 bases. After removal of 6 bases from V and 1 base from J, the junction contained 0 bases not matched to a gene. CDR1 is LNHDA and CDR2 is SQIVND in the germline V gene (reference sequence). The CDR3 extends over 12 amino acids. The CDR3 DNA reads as TGTGCCAGTAGCGGGAGGTCCTACGAGCAGTACTTC. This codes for CASSGRSYEQYF.

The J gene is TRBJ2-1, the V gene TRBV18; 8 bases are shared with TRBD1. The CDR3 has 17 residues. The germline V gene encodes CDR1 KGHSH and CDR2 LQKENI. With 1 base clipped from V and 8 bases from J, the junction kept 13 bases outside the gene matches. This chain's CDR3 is CASSPLGGQGNYDEQFF. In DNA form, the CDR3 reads TGTGCCAGCTCACCACTTGGAGGACAGGGTAATTACGATGAGCAGTTCTTC.

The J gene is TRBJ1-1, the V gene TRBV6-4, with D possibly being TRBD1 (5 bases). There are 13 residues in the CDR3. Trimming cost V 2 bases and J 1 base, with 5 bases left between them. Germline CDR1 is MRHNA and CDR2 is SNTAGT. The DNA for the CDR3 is TGTGCCAGCAGTGACACAGGGAACACTGAAGCTTTCTTT. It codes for CASSDTGNTEAFF.

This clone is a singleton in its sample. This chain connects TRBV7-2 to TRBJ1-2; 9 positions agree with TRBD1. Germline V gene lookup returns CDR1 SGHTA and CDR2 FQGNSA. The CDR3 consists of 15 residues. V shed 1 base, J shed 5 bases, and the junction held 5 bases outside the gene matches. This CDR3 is CASSLGDRVLYGYTF. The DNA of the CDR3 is TGTGCCAGCAGCTTAGGGGACAGGGTACTATATGGCTACACCTTC.

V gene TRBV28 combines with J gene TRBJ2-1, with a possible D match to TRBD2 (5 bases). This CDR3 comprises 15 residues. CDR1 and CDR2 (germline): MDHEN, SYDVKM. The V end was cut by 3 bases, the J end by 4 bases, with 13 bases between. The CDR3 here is CASSFSSMTYNEQFF. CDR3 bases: TGTGCCAGCAGTTTTTCTAGCATGACATACAATGAGCAGTTCTTC. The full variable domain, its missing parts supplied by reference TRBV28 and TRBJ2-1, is DVKVTQSSRYLVKRTGEKVFLECVQDMDHENMFWYRQDPGLGLRLIYFSYDVKMKEKGDIPEGYSVSREKKERFSLILESASTNQTSMYLCASSFSSMTYNEQFFGPGTRLTVL.